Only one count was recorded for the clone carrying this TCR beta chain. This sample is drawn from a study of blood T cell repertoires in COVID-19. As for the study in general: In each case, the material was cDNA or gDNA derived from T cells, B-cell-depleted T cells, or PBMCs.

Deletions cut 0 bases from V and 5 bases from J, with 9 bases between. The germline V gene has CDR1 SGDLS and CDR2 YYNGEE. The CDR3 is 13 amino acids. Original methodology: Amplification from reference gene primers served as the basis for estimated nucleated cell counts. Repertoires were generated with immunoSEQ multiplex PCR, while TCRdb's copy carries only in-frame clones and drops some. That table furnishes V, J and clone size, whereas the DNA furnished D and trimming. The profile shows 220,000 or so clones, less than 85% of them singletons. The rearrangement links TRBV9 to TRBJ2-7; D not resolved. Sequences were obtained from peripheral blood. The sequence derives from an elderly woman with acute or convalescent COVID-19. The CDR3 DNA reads TGTGCCAGCAGCGTAGGGGCGAGCAACGAGCAGTACTTC. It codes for CASSVGASNEQYF.